The 20 T cell receptor beta chains below were found in one sample sequenced in a study of T cell responses to AZD1222 COVID-19 vaccine. Generated by immunoSEQ multiplex PCR, the TCRdb table keeps only in-frame clones and is missing some. Counted here are about 120,000 clones, about 80% occurring once; the ten biggest clones make up about 9.5%. The specimen was peripheral blood, collected on day 0 of AZD1222 vaccination. Source of these receptors: an adult in good health.

The chain is built from TRBV19 and TRBJ1-5; D is ambiguous. The ends were cut back, 3 bases at V and 0 bases at J, with 12 bases in the middle. Per germline, CDR1 LNHDA and CDR2 SQIVND (reference sequence). The CDR3 is made up of 16 amino acids. The CDR3 coding sequence is TGTGCCAGTAGTATTGTGGCCAGCCCTAGCAATCAGCCCCAGCATTTT. It specifies CASSIVASPSNQPQHF.

V is TRBV28 and J is TRBJ2-3; TRBD1 matches at 7 bases. The CDR3 has 14 residues. After removal of 6 bases from V and 1 base from J, the junction contained 4 bases not matched to a gene. Germline V gives CDR1 MDHEN, CDR2 SYDVKM. This CDR3 reads CASSPGGRTDTQYF. CDR3 DNA: TGTGCCAGCAGCCCAGGGGGTCGCACAGATACGCAGTATTTT.

This clone appeared a few times. The chain couples TRBV5-1 to TRBJ2-1; 11 bases fit TRBD2. Germline lookup yields CDR1 SGHRS and CDR2 YFSETQ. This CDR3 spans 16 amino acids. V was pared by 0 bases and J by 5 bases, with 4 bases of the junction left unmatched. CDR3 bases: TGCGCCAGCAGCTTGGGCCCTAGCGGGGGGAACAATGAGCAGTTCTTC. Amino acids: CASSLGPSGGNNEQFF.

Here the CDR3 reads CATSDLENYGYTF. CDR3 DNA sequence: TGTGCCACCAGTGATTTGGAGAACTATGGCTACACCTTC. V and J are TRBV24-1 and TRBJ1-2, with D hard to call. Germline CDR1 KGHDR, CDR2 SFDVKD. The CDR3 spans 13 residues. The V gene lost 0 bases and the J gene lost 2 bases, with 3 bases spanning the gap.

The V call is TRBV19, the J call TRBJ2-7; perhaps TRBD2 as D (6 bases). V was trimmed by 5 bases and J by 0 bases, leaving 11 bases between them. Looked up from germline, CDR1 is LNHDA and CDR2 is SQIVND (reference sequence). This CDR3 has 14 residues. The chain's CDR3 is CASSRDGSSYEQYF. CDR3 DNA sequence: TGTGCCAGTAGTCGGGACGGGAGCTCCTACGAGCAGTACTTC.

This rearrangement joins TRBV5-1 to TRBJ1-6; no clear D. V was clipped by 0 bases and J by 0 bases, with 7 bases between them. This CDR3 is 16 amino acids long. Germline CDR1 is SGHRS and CDR2 is YFSETQ. CDR3 loop: CASSLAGSSYNSPLHF. The CDR3 DNA sequence: TGCGCCAGCAGCTTGGCCGGGAGCTCCTATAATTCACCCCTCCACTTT.

The gene calls are TRBV12-3 or TRBV12-4 and TRBJ1-5, with D unresolved. The length of the CDR3 is 13 residues. Trimming took off 2 bases at V and 3 bases at J, with 5 bases between the two ends. The CDR3 DNA reads TGTGCCAGCAGTTTAAACTACAATCAGCCCCAGCATTTT. Translating it yields CASSLNYNQPQHF.

The chain carries TRBV11-2 and TRBJ2-1; 8 bases align to TRBD2. CDR3 length equals 14 residues. With 2 bases clipped from V and 6 bases from J, the junction kept 3 bases outside the gene matches. CDR1 and CDR2 from the germline V gene are SGHAT and FQNNGV. The CDR3 loop is CASSLRLAGNEQFF. CDR3 DNA sequence: TGTGCCAGCAGCTTACGGCTAGCGGGCAATGAGCAGTTCTTC.

The chain combines TRBV12-3 or TRBV12-4 with TRBJ2-3; D gene unclear. The CDR3 runs to 11 residues. The V and J ends lost 4 bases and 6 bases respectively, with 5 bases between them. DNA of the CDR3: TGTGCCAGCAGTTCTACCGATACGCAGTATTTT. It specifies CASSSTDTQYF.

The V gene is TRBV4-3, the J gene TRBJ2-7, with D unclear. V shed 0 bases and J shed 0 bases, with 9 bases lying between them. The CDR3 is made up of 15 amino acids. Germline CDR1 is LGHNA and CDR2 is YSLEER. CDR3 amino acids: CASSQDRSSSYEQYF. The CDR3 coding sequence is TGCGCCAGCAGCCAAGATCGGAGTAGCTCCTACGAGCAGTACTTC.

In its sample, this clone was seen once. The rearrangement links TRBV11-2 to TRBJ1-1, with D tentatively TRBD1 (5 bases). Germline loops: CDR1 SGHAT, CDR2 FQNNGV. The CDR3 runs to 14 residues. V was pared by 7 bases and J by 8 bases, with 20 bases between. The CDR3 region is CASTIRGGATEAFF. As DNA, the CDR3 is TGTGCCAGCACCATTAGGGGAGGGGCGACAGAAGCTTTCTTT.

This clone was seen once. The genes are TRBV7-8 and TRBJ1-6, with D perhaps matching TRBD1 (5 bases). V was cut by 0 bases and J by 7 bases, with 16 bases left in between. CDR3 size: 17 residues. The germline V gene encodes CDR1 SGHVS and CDR2 FQNEAQ. The CDR3 is CASSLAPGGRSNSPLHF. The CDR3, as DNA: TGTGCCAGCAGCTTAGCGCCGGGGGGACGTAGCAATTCACCCCTCCACTTT.

The V and J genes are TRBV6-2 or TRBV6-3 and TRBJ1-2, with a possible D match to TRBD1 (6 bases). From germline, CDR1 is MNHEY and CDR2 SVGEGT. The CDR3 length is 16 residues. V gave up 6 bases and J gave up 4 bases, with 21 bases separating them. The CDR3 nucleotides read TGTGCCAGCAGCCAGCCTCCGACAGGTTTATCCTATGGCTACACCTTC. As protein: CASSQPPTGLSYGYTF.

The V and J genes are TRBV3-1 (or the pseudogene TRBV3-2) and TRBJ1-2; D gene unclear. V lost 4 bases and J lost 3, with 12 bases in between. CDR3 size: 14 residues. CDR1 and CDR2 (germline): LGHDT, YNNKEL (reference sequence). The chain's CDR3 is CASSLGESDYGYTF. The CDR3, as DNA: TGTGCCAGCAGCCTGGGAGAATCCGACTATGGCTACACCTTC.

In this sample, this clone turned up a few times. This sequence joins TRBV19 and TRBJ1-4; no reliable D call. CDR3 size: 15 residues. V dropped 4 bases and J dropped 8 bases, with 17 bases sitting between them. Germline V lookup: CDR1 LNHDA, CDR2 SQIVND (reference sequence). This CDR3 reads CASSTTGSLREKLFF. CDR3 sequence (DNA): TGTGCCAGTAGTACAACCGGGTCTCTTCGGGAAAAACTGTTTTTT.

The chain is built from TRBV9 and TRBJ2-7; 9 bases map to TRBD1. Unmatched junction bases numbered 10, after V lost 2 bases and J lost 4 bases. Germline CDR1 is SGDLS and CDR2 is YYNGEE. The CDR3 is 16 residues long. The CDR3: CASSVRTGAAVYEQYF. In DNA, the CDR3 is TGTGCCAGCAGCGTTCGGACAGGGGCGGCCGTATACGAGCAGTACTTC.

This clone has just a few counts. The junction departs from germline at one end; a sequencing error may be responsible. V is TRBV7-7 and J is TRBJ2-1; 7 nucleotides agree with TRBD2. Germline CDR1 SSHAT, CDR2 FNYEAQ (reference sequence). The CDR3 spans 14 residues. Written as DNA, the CDR3 is TGTGCTAGCAGCCCCAGCGGGATTACCAATGAGCAGTTCTTC. Translated: CASSPSGITNEQFF.

The rearrangement links TRBV7-9 to TRBJ2-1; TRBD2 matches 7 bases. The CDR3 is 18 residues long. V gave up 6 bases and J gave up 6 bases; unmatched junction bases: 20. From germline, CDR1 is SEHNR and CDR2 FQNEAQ (reference sequence). The CDR3 is CASRLPQRLGAGSNEQFF. CDR3 in DNA: TGTGCCAGCAGGTTACCCCAACGGTTGGGAGCGGGGAGCAATGAGCAGTTCTTC.

The chain uses TRBV6-5 and TRBJ1-2; D is uncertain. V shed 6 bases and J shed 4 bases, with 15 bases lying between them. Germline V gene data show CDR1 as MNHEY and CDR2 as SVGAGI. The CDR3 extends over 14 amino acids. CDR3 nucleotides: TGTGCCAGCAGCCTTTCCGACGGAGTCTATGGCTACACCTTC. This translates into CASSLSDGVYGYTF.

This chain uses TRBV7-2 with TRBJ1-2, with D possibly TRBD1 on 5 matching bases. The CDR3 sequence is 13 residues long. Germline CDR1 and CDR2: SGHTA and FQGNSA. Deletions cut 1 base from V and 4 bases from J, with 7 bases between. CDR3 bases: TGTGCCAGCAGCTTAGGCGGGGCCTATGGCTACACCTTC. Amino acids: CASSLGGAYGYTF.